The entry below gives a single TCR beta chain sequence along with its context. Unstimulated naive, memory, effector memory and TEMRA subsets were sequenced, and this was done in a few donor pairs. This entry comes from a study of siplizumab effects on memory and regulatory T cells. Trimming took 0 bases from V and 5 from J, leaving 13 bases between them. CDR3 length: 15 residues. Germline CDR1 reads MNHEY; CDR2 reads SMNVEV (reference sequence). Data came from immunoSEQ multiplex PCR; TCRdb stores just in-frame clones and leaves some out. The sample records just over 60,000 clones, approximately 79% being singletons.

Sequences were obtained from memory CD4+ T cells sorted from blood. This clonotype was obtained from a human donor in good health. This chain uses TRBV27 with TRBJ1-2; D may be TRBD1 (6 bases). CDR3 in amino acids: CASSLSTGSGYGYTF. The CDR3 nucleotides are TGTGCCAGCAGTTTATCCACAGGGTCTGGGTATGGCTACACCTTC.